The rows below give T cell receptor beta chains drawn from one sample of a study of OX40 agonist ivuxolimab in advanced cancers. TCRdb's table, derived via immunoSEQ multiplex PCR, lists solely in-frame clones and lacks some. The sample has 40,000 to 45,000 clones, roughly four fifths seen once. The material sequenced was CD4+ or CD8+ T cells sorted from blood, taken in a trial of the OX40 agonist ivuxolimab. These receptors were obtained from an adult with an advanced solid tumor such as melanoma, head and neck, liver or kidney cancer. Both conserved end residues are part of each CDR3. The D gene is left open where the match is weak. Some rows mark clone size as missing; the rest say once, few, many or name a class of expanded clone.

clone_size	j_call	d_call	v_call	cdr3_aa	cdr3_nt
-	TRBJ1-1	-	TRBV6-1	CASSRAGLTTEAFF	TGTGCCAGCAGTCGCGCCGGGTTGACCACTGAAGCTTTCTTT
-	TRBJ2-6	TRBD2	TRBV7-2	CASSPGRVGANVLTF	TGTGCCAGCAGCCCGGGGAGGGTTGGGGCCAACGTCCTGACTTTC
-	TRBJ2-1	-	TRBV4-3	CASSQTRWSYNEQFF	TGCGCCAGCAGCCAGACTAGATGGTCCTACAATGAGCAGTTCTTC
-	TRBJ2-5	-	TRBV9	CASSVAPAYQETQYF	TGTGCCAGCAGCGTAGCCCCAGCGTACCAAGAGACCCAGTACTTC
-	TRBJ2-1	-	TRBV21-1	CASSKGGDRGSDRNEQFF	TGTGCCAGCAGCAAGGGGGGTGATCGCGGGAGCGATCGGAATGAGCAGTTCTTC
-	TRBJ2-5	-	TRBV29-1	CSLRRGGETQYF	TGCAGCCTTCGTCGAGGGGGAGAGACCCAGTACTTC
few	TRBJ1-1	-	TRBV2	CASSEARGENTEAFF	TGTGCCAGCAGTGAAGCGCGCGGAGAAAACACTGAAGCTTTCTTT
-	TRBJ2-7	-	TRBV30	CAWEGVGEQYF	TGTGCCTGGGAAGGGGTTGGGGAGCAGTACTTC
-	TRBJ1-2	-	TRBV25-1	CASSPNGNYGYTF	TGTGCCAGCAGTCCCAACGGGAACTATGGCTACACCTTC
few	TRBJ2-1	TRBD2	TRBV7-2	CASSLGGSGSYNEQFF	TGTGCCAGCAGCTTAGGGGGTAGCGGGAGTTACAATGAGCAGTTCTTC
-	TRBJ2-3	-	TRBV18	CASSPPSSDTQYF	TGTGCCAGCTCACCACCGAGTTCTGATACGCAGTATTTT